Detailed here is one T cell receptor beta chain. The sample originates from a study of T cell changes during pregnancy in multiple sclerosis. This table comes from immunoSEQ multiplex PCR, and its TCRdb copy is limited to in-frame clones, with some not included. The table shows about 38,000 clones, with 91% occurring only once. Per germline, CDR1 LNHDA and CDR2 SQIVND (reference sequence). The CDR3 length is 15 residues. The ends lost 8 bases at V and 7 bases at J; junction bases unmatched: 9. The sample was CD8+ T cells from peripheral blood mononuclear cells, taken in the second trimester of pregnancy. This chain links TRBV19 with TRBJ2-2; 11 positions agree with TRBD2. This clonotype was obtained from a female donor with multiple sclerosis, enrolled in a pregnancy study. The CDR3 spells CASLLAGGPGGELFF. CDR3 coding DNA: TGTGCCAGTCTTCTAGCGGGGGGACCTGGCGGGGAGCTGTTTTTT.